This TCR beta chain derives from a study of OX40 agonist ivuxolimab in advanced cancers. About the research overall: Ivuxolimab, an antibody acting as an agonist of OX40 (CD134), was used to treat patients. Study conclusions and caveats: There were also nonresponders showing low normalized T-cell clonal expansion. At 0.1 to 3.0 mg/kg, clonal expansion of CD4+ and CD8+ blood T cells had occurred by week 6. Among patients with partial responses at 0.1-3.0 mg/kg, clonal expansion was among the lowest.

Germline CDR1 and CDR2: SGHDT and YYEEEE. V was pared by 0 bases and J by 2 bases, with 1 base of the junction left unmatched. This CDR3 has 15 residues. TCRdb's copy holds only in-frame clones and misses some; the assay was immunoSEQ multiplex PCR. The table has around 85,000 clones, roughly 89% seen once. This clone has only one observation. What it binds is not known. The V gene is TRBV5-6, the J gene TRBJ2-1; TRBD2 matches 8 bases. The sequences come from CD4+ or CD8+ T cells sorted from blood, collected in a trial of the OX40 agonist ivuxolimab. This clonotype was sampled from an adult with an advanced solid tumor such as melanoma, head and neck, liver or kidney cancer. CDR3 in amino acids: CASSLALAAYNEQFF. The CDR3 nucleotides read TGTGCCAGCAGCTTGGCACTAGCGGCCTACAATGAGCAGTTCTTC.